This entry lists 30 T cell receptor beta chains sequenced from one sample in a study of cytomegalovirus exposure and HLA in healthy donors (dated by TCRdb to 2017 to 2019). The method behind the library was the immunoSEQ multiplex PCR assay. For the multiplex PCR, a mixture combining 60 forward primers for TCR Vbeta segments and 13 reverse primers for TCR Jbeta segments was used. In its TCRdb copy, this immuneACCESS table keeps in-frame sequences only and misses some clones. Where compared with another copy, unresolved V genes explain less than half of these, and the others have no known cause. The table for this sample shows 75,000 to 100,000 clones. The leading ten clones occupy approximately 1.5% of the sample. The sequencing input was PBMCs. The receptors stem from a woman aged 55-69 years in good health and CMV-seronegative.

In the case of this clone: This sample includes further DNA sequences coding for the same CDR3. The chain uses TRBV7-9 and TRBJ2-7; 10 positions match TRBD1. Germline V lookup: CDR1 SEHNR, CDR2 FQNEAQ (reference sequence). V was clipped by 3 bases and J by 4 bases; unmatched bases: 3. The length of the CDR3 is 14 residues. DNA for the CDR3: TGTGCCAGCAGCTTTGGACAGGGGGAATACGAGCAGTACTTC. It translates to CASSFGQGEYEQYF.

V usage is TRBV27 and J usage is TRBJ2-5, with TRBD2 as a possible D gene (7 bases). The J call may be wrong; the DNA end is better matched by TRBJ2-7. The CDR3 loop spans 16 amino acids. Germline CDR1 is MNHEY and CDR2 is SMNVEV (reference sequence). The CDR3 reads CASSPRGLAATYEQYF. The CDR3 DNA reads TGTGCCAGCAGTCCCCGGGGGCTAGCGGCTACCTACGAGCAGTACTTC.

This rearrangement joins TRBV4-1 to TRBJ2-7; 9 nucleotides match TRBD1. V shed 3 bases, J shed 6 bases, and the junction held 6 bases outside the gene matches. The length of the CDR3 is 14 residues. The germline V gene encodes CDR1 MGHRA and CDR2 YSYEKL. CDR3 sequence: CASSHQLDRGEQYF. The CDR3, as DNA: TGCGCCAGCAGCCACCAGCTGGACAGGGGCGAGCAGTACTTC.

The rearrangement links TRBV21-1 to TRBJ2-5; the table names TRBD2, a call not compared with the DNA. TRBV21-1 is tagged as a pseudogene. CDR3 size: 13 residues. CDR3 nucleotides: TGTGCCAGCAGCAGGAACTACCCAGAGACCCAGTACTTC. Translation: CASSRNYPETQYF.

The chain uses TRBV21-1 and TRBJ1-3; TRBD1 is taken as the D call from the table, unchecked against the DNA. TRBV21-1 is reported as a pseudogene. The CDR3 is 17 residues long. This CDR3 reads CASSKVETHRAGNTIYF. For the CDR3, the DNA is TGTGCCAGCAGCAAAGTGGAAACCCACAGGGCGGGAAACACCATATATTTT.

This chain uses TRBV7-6 with TRBJ2-7; 12 bases line up with TRBD2. Germline V gives CDR1 SGHVS, CDR2 FNYEAQ. V lost 5 bases, J lost 3 bases, and 5 bases stayed unmatched. CDR3 length: 15 residues. For the CDR3, the DNA is TGTGCCAGCAGCGCCAGACTAGCGGGAGACTACGAGCAGTACTTC. This codes for CASSARLAGDYEQYF.

The chain has TRBV7-2 and TRBJ2-7; 10 nucleotides align to TRBD2. With 1 base clipped from V and 0 bases from J, the junction kept 6 bases outside the gene matches. Germline assignment: CDR1 SGHTA and CDR2 FQGNSA. The CDR3 contains 17 residues. CDR3 sequence reads: CASSLVQRGGYSYEQYF. The CDR3 DNA reads as TGTGCCAGCAGCTTAGTCCAGCGGGGGGGGTACTCCTACGAGCAGTACTTC. Full variable domain (missing parts from reference TRBV7-2 and TRBJ2-7): GAGVSQSPSNKVTEKGKDVELRCDPISGHTALYWYRQSLGQGLEFLIYFQGNSAPDKSGLPSDRFSAERTGGSVSTLTIQRTQQEDSAVYLCASSLVQRGGYSYEQYFGPGTRLTVT.

The rearrangement links TRBV7-8 to TRBJ1-3, with 8 positions matching TRBD1. The CDR3 consists of 16 residues. The ends lost 1 base at V and 4 bases at J; junction bases unmatched: 6. Germline loops: CDR1 SGHVS, CDR2 FQNEAQ. DNA of the CDR3: TGTGCCAGCAGCTTAGATAGGACAGGGAACGGAAACACCATATATTTT. Protein: CASSLDRTGNGNTIYF.

The chain links TRBV28 to TRBJ2-2; 8 nucleotides agree with TRBD2. The CDR3 has 16 amino acids. Germline V gives CDR1 MDHEN, CDR2 SYDVKM. The V segment lost 6 bases and the J segment 0 bases; nucleotides outside the gene matches: 6. CDR3 bases: TGTGCCAGCAGCTTAACTAGCGGAGCGAACACCGGGGAGCTGTTTTTT. Its translation: CASSLTSGANTGELFF.

The CDR3 nucleotides are TGCGCCAGCAGCTCACAACCAGACAGCTATTATGGCTACACCTTC. As protein: CASSSQPDSYYGYTF. The chain joins TRBV5-1 to TRBJ1-2; tentatively, D is TRBD1 (5 bases). V lost 3 bases and J lost 5, with 17 bases in between. The CDR3 has 15 amino acids. In germline, CDR1 is SGHRS, CDR2 YFSETQ. Full variable domain (outside the CDR3, taken from reference TRBV5-1 and TRBJ1-2): KAGVTQTPRYLIKTRGQQVTLSCSPISGHRSVSWYQQTPGQGLQFLFEYFSETQRNKGNFPGRFSGRQFSNSRSEMNVSTLELGDSALYLCASSSQPDSYYGYTFGSGTRLTVV.

The rearrangement joins TRBV7-2 to TRBJ2-2, with TRBD2 matching over 8 bases. This CDR3 has 19 amino acids. CDR1 and CDR2 (germline): SGHTA, FQGNSA. Germline trimming cut 1 base from V and 0 bases from J; bases unmatched to any gene: 10. This CDR3 is CASSLEYGSGMTNTGELFF. As DNA, the CDR3 is TGTGCCAGCAGCTTAGAGTACGGTAGCGGGATGACGAACACCGGGGAGCTGTTTTTT. Drawing the rest from reference TRBV7-2 and TRBJ2-2, the complete variable domain is GAGVSQSPSNKVTEKGKDVELRCDPISGHTALYWYRQSLGQGLEFLIYFQGNSAPDKSGLPSDRFSAERTGGSVSTLTIQRTQQEDSAVYLCASSLEYGSGMTNTGELFFGEGSRLTVL.

The chain has TRBV7-8 and TRBJ2-1; 8 bases are shared with TRBD1. The CDR3 totals 16 residues. Germline CDR1 SGHVS, CDR2 FQNEAQ. J was trimmed by 4 bases and V by 1 base; bases with no gene match: 6. CDR3 protein: CASSLVFGQGYNEQFF. Written as DNA, the CDR3 is TGTGCCAGCAGCTTAGTCTTTGGACAGGGATACAATGAGCAGTTCTTC.

The rearrangement links TRBV28 to TRBJ1-2; D is uncertain. The V end lost 2 bases, the J end lost 4 bases, and 8 bases lay between the germline ends. Germline V gives CDR1 MDHEN, CDR2 SYDVKM. This CDR3 contains 13 residues. The CDR3 coding sequence is TGTGCCAGCAGTTTAAAAACAGCCTATGGCTACACCTTC. Encoded protein: CASSLKTAYGYTF.

CDR3 region: CASSEHGNSAGELFF. The CDR3, as DNA: TGTGCCAGCAGTGAACACGGGAACTCCGCCGGGGAGCTGTTTTTT. This chain joins TRBV2 and TRBJ2-2; D may be TRBD2 (5 bases). V was cut by 2 bases and J by 6 bases, with 13 bases left in between. Germline V CDR1 and CDR2: SNHLY, FYNNEI. This CDR3 has 15 amino acids.

The gene calls are TRBV15 and TRBJ2-3; TRBD1 is a possible D gene (5 bases). Trimming took 6 bases from V and 2 from J, leaving 12 bases between them. The CDR3 is 14 residues long. From germline, CDR1 is LNHNV and CDR2 YYDKDF (reference sequence). This CDR3 is CATSSTDNTDTQYF. The CDR3 DNA sequence: TGTGCCACCAGTTCGACAGACAACACAGATACGCAGTATTTT.

The V gene is TRBV11-3, the J gene TRBJ2-1; TRBD1 is a possible D gene (5 bases). Trimming removed 4 bases from V and 10 bases from J, with 11 bases in between. The germline V gene has CDR1 SGHNT and CDR2 YENEEA. This CDR3 region has 12 residues. The CDR3 spells CASSSDPGEQFF. As DNA, the CDR3 is TGTGCCAGCAGCTCCGACCCAGGGGAGCAGTTCTTC.

V gene TRBV6-1 combines with J gene TRBJ1-2; 8 positions match TRBD1. The CDR3 totals 13 residues. CDR1 and CDR2 from the germline V gene are MNHNS and SASEGT. Trimming removed 4 bases from V and 7 bases from J; junction bases left unmatched: 5. In DNA, the CDR3 is TGTGCCAGCAGTGTGCAGGGGGCAAGTGGCTACACCTTC. Translated, it gives CASSVQGASGYTF.

The rearrangement uses TRBV4-2 and TRBJ2-2; possibly TRBD1 for D (7 bases). CDR3 length: 16 residues. Germline CDR1 reads LGHNA; CDR2 reads YNFKEQ. Between the trimmed V and J ends, which lost 3 bases and 5 bases, there was a span of 16 bases. The CDR3 protein is CASSQADRAGTGELFF. CDR3 sequence (DNA): TGTGCCAGCAGCCAGGCTGACAGGGCGGGGACCGGGGAGCTGTTTTTT.

J is TRBJ1-2 and V is TRBV5-4; 8 bases match TRBD1. The germline CDR1 and CDR2 sequences are SGHNT and YYREEE (reference sequence). This CDR3 contains 13 residues. The V segment lost 4 bases and the J segment 7 bases; nucleotides outside the gene matches: 6. This chain's CDR3 is CASSRDRIGGYTF. In DNA form, the CDR3 reads TGTGCCAGCAGCCGGGACAGGATCGGTGGCTACACCTTC. The entire variable domain, with the rest obtained from reference TRBV5-4 and TRBJ1-2, is as follows: ETGVTQSPTHLIKTRGQQVTLRCSSQSGHNTVSWYQQALGQGPQFIFQYYREEENGRGNFPPRFSGLQFPNYSSELNVNALELDDSALYLCASSRDRIGGYTFGSGTRLTVV.

The chain recombines TRBV10-3 with TRBJ2-7, with D possibly matching TRBD1 (6 bases). V was shortened by 4 bases and J by 6 bases, with 16 bases between the two germline ends. The CDR3 covers 14 residues. Germline V gene lookup returns CDR1 ENHRY and CDR2 SYGVKD. In DNA form, the CDR3 reads TGTGCCATCAGTGGGACGACTTGGGGGCTCGAGCAGTACTTC. It codes for CAISGTTWGLEQYF.

V usage is TRBV2 and J usage is TRBJ2-1; TRBD2 agrees at 7 bases. Germline V lookup: CDR1 SNHLY, CDR2 FYNNEI. The CDR3 consists of 14 residues. J lost 6 bases, V lost 5 bases, and 7 bases had no gene match. DNA for the CDR3: TGTGCCAGCAGTAGGGACTACGCCACCAATGAGCAGTTCTTC. Translated: CASSRDYATNEQFF.

This chain joins TRBV28 and TRBJ2-3, with 12 bases lining up with TRBD2. Per germline, CDR1 MDHEN and CDR2 SYDVKM. Trimming cost V 2 bases and J 3 bases; bases outside gene matches: 9. This CDR3 is 18 amino acids long. The CDR3 reads CASSLASGRVESTDTQYF. The CDR3 bases are TGTGCCAGCAGTTTAGCTAGCGGGAGGGTCGAATCAACAGATACGCAGTATTTT.

The chain recombines TRBV6-5 with TRBJ2-5, with D tentatively TRBD2 (7 bases). Matching the DNA end better, TRBJ2-7 makes the J call doubtful. Germline loops: CDR1 MNHEY, CDR2 SVGAGI. The length of the CDR3 is 14 residues. As DNA, the CDR3 is TGTGCCACCCGGGGGTTTGCGGGGGCCTTCGAGCAGTACTTC. Protein product: CATRGFAGAFEQYF.

The chain couples TRBV7-9 to TRBJ2-1, with D unclear. The CDR3 runs 16 residues. V lost 4 bases to trimming and J lost 0 bases, with 13 bases between them. CDR1 and CDR2 (germline): SEHNR, FQNEAQ (reference sequence). CDR3 DNA sequence: TGTGCCAGCAGCTCAGGCCCTCGTAGCTCCTACAATGAGCAGTTCTTC. Translated, it gives CASSSGPRSSYNEQFF.

The chain employs TRBV2 and TRBJ1-4, with D unclear. Germline V gives CDR1 SNHLY, CDR2 FYNNEI. The CDR3 extends over 13 amino acids. V was clipped by 6 bases and J by 10 bases, with 15 bases between them. CDR3 in amino acids: CASSGPKGGKLFF. As DNA, the CDR3 is TGTGCCAGCAGCGGCCCTAAAGGAGGAAAACTGTTTTTT.

The chain couples TRBV19 to TRBJ2-7; 10 nucleotides agree with TRBD2. The junction had 9 bases not matched to a gene; V was cut back by 5 bases and J by 5 bases. This CDR3 has 15 amino acids. CDR1 and CDR2 from the germline V gene are LNHDA and SQIVND (reference sequence). The CDR3 nucleotides are TGTGCCAGTAGTGGGGGGACTAGCGCGACAGACGAGCAGTACTTC. Protein product: CASSGGTSATDEQYF.

The CDR3 nucleotides are TGTGCCAGCAGCGACAGGGGTAACACTGAAGCTTTCTTT. As protein: CASSDRGNTEAFF. The chain recombines TRBV6-5 with TRBJ1-1; 8 bases align to TRBD1. The trim removed 6 bases at V and 2 bases at J, leaving 2 bases unmatched. The CDR3 loop spans 13 amino acids. Germline CDR1 is MNHEY and CDR2 is SVGAGI.

The gene calls are TRBV18 and TRBJ2-5; D remains unclear. The CDR3 has 12 amino acids. The germline gives CDR1 KGHSH, CDR2 LQKENI. V lost 1 base and J lost 5, with 5 bases in between. The CDR3 sequence is CASSPLRETQYF. Written as DNA, the CDR3 is TGTGCCAGCTCACCACTACGGGAGACCCAGTACTTC.

The rearrangement links TRBV28 to TRBJ1-2; D not resolved. Trimming removed 5 bases at V and 6 bases at J, with 16 bases between. The CDR3 is 14 residues long. CDR1 is MDHEN and CDR2 is SYDVKM in the germline V gene. The CDR3 region has the DNA TGTGCCAGCAGTCCCCCCGACATTTTTCATGGCTACACCTTC. Translating it yields CASSPPDIFHGYTF.

The genes are TRBV28 and TRBJ2-1; TRBD1 matches 8 bases. CDR1 MDHEN and CDR2 SYDVKM come from the germline V gene. Germline trimming cut 8 bases from V and 4 bases from J; bases unmatched to any gene: 10. This CDR3 spans 15 amino acids. The CDR3 region is CASLTGTGLYNEQFF. The CDR3 nucleotides are TGTGCCAGCTTGACCGGGACAGGCTTGTACAATGAGCAGTTCTTC. Complete variable domain (other parts from reference TRBV28 and TRBJ2-1): DVKVTQSSRYLVKRTGEKVFLECVQDMDHENMFWYRQDPGLGLRLIYFSYDVKMKEKGDIPEGYSVSREKKERFSLILESASTNQTSMYLCASLTGTGLYNEQFFGPGTRLTVL.